The 21 T cell receptor beta chains below all came from one sample that was sequenced in a study of T cells in Graves' hyperthyroidism and ophthalmopathy. Amplified regions were TCR beta CDR3 sequences from RNA transcripts. The primer set for the first-round RT-PCR of the TCR CDR3 was HTBI. TCRdb re-derived calls from the multiplex PCR reads in MiXCR, one entry per CDR3 protein. The data contain hundreds of thousands of distinct CDR3 sequences, 46% of them seen just once; the ten biggest clones take up just under 8.5%. Sequenced input: peripheral blood or thyroid tissue (not recorded which). The source of these receptors is a woman between 18 and 29 years old with Graves' hyperthyroidism.

The J gene is TRBJ1-1, the V gene TRBV9, with D possibly matching TRBD1 (5 bases). Germline CDR1 SGDLS, CDR2 YYNGEE. V lost 0 bases, J lost 2 bases, and 11 bases lay in between. CDR3 size: 15 residues. The CDR3 here is CASSVDLQGNTEAFF. The CDR3 DNA follows: TGTGCCAGCAGCGTAGATTTGCAGGGAAACACTGAAGCTTTCTTT.

This clonotype was recorded at least ten times. This rearrangement joins TRBV25-1 to TRBJ1-2; TRBD1 agrees at 7 bases. The V gene's germline CDR1 is MGHDK and CDR2 SYGVNS. The trim removed 6 bases at V and 6 bases at J, leaving 4 bases unmatched. CDR3 length equals 12 residues. CDR3 sequence reads: CASSLTGNGYTF. The CDR3 DNA reads TGTGCCAGCAGCTTGACAGGGAATGGCTACACCTTC.

The gene calls are TRBV10-3 and TRBJ1-3; no definite D call. The CDR3 is 12 amino acids. Trimming stripped 4 bases from V and 7 bases from J, with 8 bases between. CDR1 and CDR2 (germline): ENHRY, SYGVKD. The CDR3 spells CAISATGNTIYF. The CDR3 DNA follows: TGTGCCATCAGTGCTACGGGCAACACCATATATTTT.

This clonotype has just a few counts. J is TRBJ2-6 and V is TRBV7-9; maybe TRBD1 (5 bases). CDR3 size: 12 residues. Deletions cut 3 bases from V and 9 bases from J, with 6 bases between. The V gene's germline CDR1 is SEHNR and CDR2 FQNEAQ (reference sequence). CDR3 sequence (DNA): TGTGCCAGCAGCTTGACAGACAACGTCCTGACTTTC. It codes for CASSLTDNVLTF.

This clonotype was recorded many times. One end of the junction fails to match germline, which may point to a read error. This sequence joins TRBV25-1 and TRBJ1-1; 8 nucleotides match TRBD1. CDR3 length: 12 residues. Germline assignment: CDR1 MGHDK and CDR2 SYGVNS. The CDR3 sequence: CASRDRGIEAFF. The CDR3 DNA follows: TGTGCCAGCCGTGACAGGGGCATTGAAGCTTTCTTT. Filled out from reference TRBV25-1 and TRBJ1-1, the complete variable domain reads EADIYQTPRYLVIGTGKKITLECSQTMGHDKMYWYQQDPGMELHLIHYSYGVNSTEKGDLSSESTVSRIRTEHFPLTLESARPSHTSQYLCASRDRGIEAFFGQGTRLTVV.

The chain employs TRBV7-3 and TRBJ1-1; 10 bases line up with TRBD1. Germline lookup yields CDR1 SGHTA and CDR2 FQGTGA. The CDR3 loop spans 14 amino acids. V lost 5 bases, J lost 6 bases, and 6 bases stayed unmatched. The CDR3 DNA sequence: TGTGCCAGCAGCCCCGGGACAGGGGACCCTGAAGCTTTCTTT. Its translation: CASSPGTGDPEAFF.

This clonotype was counted a few times. This could be a read error, since a much larger clone is one nucleotide away. The chain couples TRBV20-1 to TRBJ2-7; no clear D. This CDR3 comprises 13 residues. V was shortened by 0 bases and J by 2 bases, with 8 bases between the two germline ends. In germline, CDR1 is DFQATT, CDR2 SNEGSKA (reference sequence). CDR3 loop: CSAREGGTYEQYF. CDR3 nucleotide sequence: TGCAGTGCTAGAGAGGGCGGTACCTACGAGCAGTACTTC.

The chain links TRBV25-1 to TRBJ1-6; TRBD1 is a possible D gene (5 bases). With 2 bases removed from V and 10 bases from J, the gap between germline ends came to 18 bases. The CDR3 length is 16 residues. Germline CDR1 is MGHDK and CDR2 is SYGVNS. The CDR3 reads CASSETRQYQGSPLHF. As DNA, the CDR3 is TGTGCCAGCAGTGAAACGAGACAGTATCAAGGGTCACCCCTCCACTTT.

The V gene is TRBV3-1, the J gene TRBJ1-1, with D possibly being TRBD1 (5 bases). This CDR3 spans 16 amino acids. Germline V gene lookup returns CDR1 LGHDT and CDR2 YNNKEL (reference sequence). V was cut by 0 bases and J by 0 bases, with 11 bases left in between. The CDR3 protein is CASSQDQSGLNTEAFF. In DNA form, the CDR3 reads TGTGCCAGCAGCCAAGATCAGTCGGGGCTGAACACTGAAGCTTTCTTT.

Many counts were recorded for this clonotype. The chain has TRBV7-9 and TRBJ1-2; a weak D match, TRBD1 (5 bases). V lost 1 base, J lost 3 bases, and 12 bases lay in between. The CDR3 has 15 amino acids. Per germline, CDR1 SEHNR and CDR2 FQNEAQ (reference sequence). The CDR3 sequence: CASSLEAGTYYGYTF. For the CDR3, the DNA is TGTGCCAGCAGCTTAGAAGCTGGGACCTACTATGGCTACACCTTC.

The chain joins TRBV3-1 to TRBJ2-2; the D is unclear. The germline V gene encodes CDR1 LGHDT and CDR2 YNNKEL (reference sequence). Trimming took off 0 bases at V and 1 base at J, with 3 bases between the two ends. The CDR3 is made up of 14 amino acids. The CDR3: CASSQDLNTGELFF. For the CDR3, the DNA is TGTGCCAGCAGCCAAGATCTGAACACCGGGGAGCTGTTTTTT.

This clonotype was observed a handful of times. This chain joins TRBV5-4 and TRBJ1-1; TRBD1 might be the D (6 bases). V lost 4 bases to trimming and J lost 5 bases, with 15 bases between them. The germline V gene encodes CDR1 SGHNT and CDR2 YYREEE (reference sequence). CDR3 size: 14 residues. This chain's CDR3 is CASSREQGRTEAFF. For the CDR3, the DNA is TGTGCCAGCAGCCGGGAACAGGGTAGGACTGAAGCTTTCTTT.

The CDR3 coding sequence is TGTGCCAGCTCCCCCAGACAGGGGGACATTCAGCCCCAGCATTTT. Translation gives CASSPRQGDIQPQHF. V gene TRBV2 combines with J gene TRBJ1-5, with 9 bases identical to TRBD1. This CDR3 spans 15 amino acids. Germline V gene lookup returns CDR1 SNHLY and CDR2 FYNNEI. V shed 8 bases, J shed 6 bases, and the junction held 11 bases outside the gene matches. The entire variable domain, with the rest obtained from reference TRBV2 and TRBJ1-5, is as follows: EPEVTQTPSHQVTQMGQEVILRCVPISNHLYFYWYRQILGQKVEFLVSFYNNEISEKSEIFDDQFSVERPDGSNFTLKIRSTKLEDSAMYFCASSPRQGDIQPQHFGDGTRLSIL.

This clonotype was detected only a few times. The chain employs TRBV9 and TRBJ1-3, with 11 bases lining up with TRBD1. Germline V CDR1 and CDR2: SGDLS, YYNGEE. Trimming at V came to 4 bases and at J to 3 bases, leaving 6 bases not matched to a gene. This CDR3 region has 16 residues. The CDR3: CASSIGTGGLGNTIYF. The CDR3 coding sequence is TGTGCCAGCAGCATTGGGACAGGGGGTCTTGGAAACACCATATATTTT.

The table lists this clonotype with many counts. The V and J genes are TRBV25-1 and TRBJ2-5; 7 positions match TRBD2. Germline loops: CDR1 MGHDK, CDR2 SYGVNS. The CDR3 spans 14 residues. After removal of 1 base from V and 4 bases from J, the junction contained 3 bases not matched to a gene. The CDR3 region has the DNA TGTGCCAGCAGTGAATCTACGGGAGGAGAGACCCAGTACTTC. This gives the protein CASSESTGGETQYF.

This clonotype was observed a few times. The V call is TRBV2, the J call TRBJ1-2, with D hard to call. Looked up from germline, CDR1 is SNHLY and CDR2 is FYNNEI. The ends were cut back, 4 bases at V and 4 bases at J, with 10 bases in the middle. The CDR3 has 13 residues. CDR3 in amino acids: CASSGVSGYGYTF. CDR3 DNA: TGTGCCAGCAGTGGGGTCAGTGGCTATGGCTACACCTTC.

This chain uses TRBV7-2 with TRBJ1-1, with a possible D match to TRBD1 (6 bases). The CDR3 spans 13 residues. Trimming removed 6 bases at V and 5 bases at J, with 13 bases between. Germline values: CDR1 SGHTA, CDR2 FQGNSA. The CDR3 reads CASSVRDKTEAFF. DNA of the CDR3: TGTGCCAGCAGTGTCCGGGACAAGACTGAAGCTTTCTTT.

This clonotype was picked up many times. The chain uses TRBV19 and TRBJ2-2; D may match TRBD1 or TRBD2 (5 bases each). The germline CDR1 and CDR2 sequences are LNHDA and SQIVND (reference sequence). Trimming took off 10 bases at V and 1 base at J, with 10 bases between the two ends. The length of the CDR3 is 13 residues. CDR3 sequence (DNA): TGTGCCACAAGCGGACAGAACACCGGGGAGCTGTTTTTT. Its protein product is CATSGQNTGELFF.

This rearrangement joins TRBV5-1 to TRBJ1-5; 7 nucleotides match TRBD1. The V and J ends lost 0 bases and 5 bases, in that order; junction bases with no gene match: 5. The CDR3 loop spans 15 amino acids. The germline CDR1 and CDR2 sequences are SGHRS and YFSETQ. Here the CDR3 DNA reads TGCGCCAGCAGCTTGGAGGGACAGAGTTATCAGCCCCAGCATTTT. It translates to CASSLEGQSYQPQHF.

The V and J genes are TRBV11-2 and TRBJ2-2; the D is unclear. The germline gives CDR1 SGHAT, CDR2 FQNNGV. The ends were cut back, 3 bases at V and 3 bases at J, with 8 bases in the middle. The CDR3 covers 14 residues. This CDR3 is CASSFRPDTGELFF. The CDR3 DNA sequence: TGTGCCAGCAGCTTTCGGCCCGACACCGGGGAGCTGTTTTTT.

A word on this clonotype: This could be a read error, since a much larger clone is one nucleotide away. In nucleotides, the CDR3 is TGCAGTGCTAGGCGGACGTACAATCAGCCCCGGCATTTT. It encodes CSARRTYNQPRHF. The chain recombines TRBV20-1 with TRBJ1-5; D gene uncertain. The CDR3 is 13 residues long. CDR1 and CDR2 from the germline V gene are DFQATT and SNEGSKA (reference sequence).